This note documents a single T cell receptor (beta chain) sequence. The antigen remains unidentified. This sample was taken from a study of OX40 agonist ivuxolimab in advanced cancers. Libraries were prepared by immunoSEQ multiplex PCR; TCRdb keeps only in-frame clonotypes and omits some of them. The sample has 55,000 to 75,000 clones, roughly 80% seen once. Trimming stripped 2 bases from V and 5 bases from J, with 18 bases between. The germline gives CDR1 PRHDT, CDR2 FYEKMQ (reference sequence). The CDR3 extends over 16 amino acids. Study-level findings and limits: Clonal expansion by week 6 occurred in CD4+ and CD8+ blood T cells (at 0.1 to 3.0 mg/kg).

The sequence was collected from an adult with an advanced solid tumor such as melanoma, head and neck, liver or kidney cancer. The sample in question was CD4+ or CD8+ T cells sorted from blood, obtained in a trial of the OX40 agonist ivuxolimab. The chain links TRBV13 to TRBJ1-2; D is unresolved. Written as DNA, the CDR3 is TGTGCCAGCAGCTTAACGTTCGGAAACTCACCTTATGGCTACACCTTC. Translating gives CASSLTFGNSPYGYTF.